These 18 T cell receptor beta chains share one sample of origin, sequenced in a study of blood T cell repertoires in COVID-19. Profiling relied on immunoSEQ multiplex PCR, and the TCRdb table lists in-frame clones only, not all of them. The sample contains 150,000 to 200,000 clones, about nine tenths of which appear only once. The sequencing input was peripheral blood. The source of these receptors is a man between 18 and 35 years old who had recovered from COVID-19.

This clone was recorded only once. The J gene is TRBJ2-7, the V gene TRBV10-3; TRBD1 matches 8 bases. Germline CDR1 reads ENHRY; CDR2 reads SYGVKD. The CDR3 has 12 residues. V was pared by 7 bases and J by 6 bases, with 5 bases of the junction left unmatched. CDR3 DNA: TGTGCCATCATCAGCGGACAGGGCGAGCAGTACTTC. Translated, it gives CAIISGQGEQYF.

CDR3 in amino acids: CASSLDKGEQYF. DNA of the CDR3: TGTGCCAGCTCACTGGACAAGGGCGAGCAGTACTTC. The chain couples TRBV18 to TRBJ2-7; the D gene is possibly TRBD1 (5 bases). Trimming shortened V by 4 bases and J by 6 bases, and 10 bases separated the two germline ends. The germline V gene has CDR1 KGHSH and CDR2 LQKENI. This CDR3 has 12 residues.

V gene TRBV7-2 combines with J gene TRBJ1-5, with TRBD1 matching 8 bases. V shed 2 bases and J 5 bases; nucleotides not matched to a gene: 5. In germline, CDR1 is SGHTA, CDR2 FQGNSA. This CDR3 has 15 amino acids. CDR3 DNA sequence: TGTGCCAGCAGCTTACGGACAGGGAAAGATCAGCCCCAGCATTTT. Its translation: CASSLRTGKDQPQHF.

The chain recombines TRBV6-2 or TRBV6-3 with TRBJ1-2; weak D call: TRBD1 (6 bases). CDR3 length: 16 amino acids. V was clipped by 0 bases and J by 8 bases, with 19 bases between them. From germline, CDR1 is MNHEY and CDR2 SVGEGT. In DNA, the CDR3 is TGTGCCAGCAGTTACTCGAGGTTTACAGGGTGGGAAGGCTACACCTTC. As protein: CASSYSRFTGWEGYTF.

The chain links TRBV21-1 to TRBJ2-7; the table's D call TRBD1 went unverified against the DNA. TRBV21-1 is a pseudogene segment. CDR3 length: 14 residues. CDR3 coding DNA: TGTGCCAGCAGCAAAGGACAGTCCACTGAGGAGCAGTACTTC. It encodes CASSKGQSTEEQYF.

This clone has just a few counts. This chain links TRBV10-1 with TRBJ2-3; D not resolved. Germline V gene lookup returns CDR1 WNHNN and CDR2 SYGVQD (reference sequence). V lost 5 bases and J 7 bases, leaving 10 bases between the germline ends. CDR3 length: 12 amino acids. In DNA form, the CDR3 reads TGCGCCAGCAGTTCCGAGACACATACGCAGTATTTT. It encodes CASSSETHTQYF.

This chain joins TRBV29-1 and TRBJ2-7, with D possibly TRBD1 on 5 matching bases. CDR3 length: 13 residues. V was shortened by 0 bases and J by 4 bases, with 10 bases between the two germline ends. The V gene's germline CDR1 is SQVTM and CDR2 ANQGSEA. The CDR3, as DNA: TGCAGCGTTGAAGATGGGGCCGGGTACGAGCAGTACTTC. Residues: CSVEDGAGYEQYF.

The rearrangement uses TRBV6-1 and TRBJ1-4; 7 bases map to TRBD1. The V and J ends lost 3 bases and 5 bases, in that order; junction bases with no gene match: 12. This CDR3 comprises 17 residues. Germline-derived CDR1 and CDR2 are MNHNS and SASEGT. The CDR3 protein is CASSDFSRGESNEKLFF. CDR3 coding DNA: TGTGCCAGCAGTGACTTCTCCAGGGGGGAATCGAATGAAAAACTGTTTTTT.

The chain links TRBV11-2 to TRBJ1-5; D not resolved. This CDR3 contains 15 residues. Germline assignment: CDR1 SGHAT and CDR2 FQNNGV. V lost 1 base to trimming and J lost 5 bases, with 12 bases between them. The CDR3 DNA reads as TGTGCCAGCAGCTTAGGTAGAGGGTTTGATCAGCCCCAGCATTTT. Translation: CASSLGRGFDQPQHF.

This clone was seen once. The J gene is TRBJ2-7, the V gene TRBV13; TRBD2 aligns across 7 bases. Germline V lookup: CDR1 PRHDT, CDR2 FYEKMQ (reference sequence). V lost 7 bases, J lost 3 bases, and 6 bases stayed unmatched. This CDR3 is built from 13 residues. For the CDR3, the DNA is TGTGCCAGCAAAGTCTGGACTAGCTACGAGCAGTACTTC. It specifies CASKVWTSYEQYF. The variable domain in full, with the rest retrieved from reference TRBV13 and TRBJ2-7, is AAGVIQSPRHLIKEKRETATLKCYPIPRHDTVYWYQQGPGQDPQFLISFYEKMQSDKGSIPDRFSAQQFSDYHSELNMSSLELGDSALYFCASKVWTSYEQYFGPGTRLTVT.

The rearrangement uses TRBV6-5 and TRBJ2-3; D perhaps matches TRBD2 (5 bases). V was trimmed by 3 bases and J by 2 bases, leaving 9 bases between them. The germline V gene has CDR1 MNHEY and CDR2 SVGAGI. The CDR3 sequence is 14 residues long. As DNA, the CDR3 is TGTGCCAGCAGTTATCAGCGGTACACAGATACGCAGTATTTT. Protein sequence: CASSYQRYTDTQYF.

The chain has TRBV9 and TRBJ2-3; the D gene is possibly TRBD2 (7 bases). This CDR3 has 17 amino acids. Trimming cost V 5 bases and J 0 bases, with 19 bases left between them. Germline V CDR1 and CDR2: SGDLS, YYNGEE. Here the CDR3 DNA reads TGTGCCAGCAGTCCGTCGGGGGGCCTCCATAGCACAGATACGCAGTATTTT. It specifies CASSPSGGLHSTDTQYF.

The chain couples TRBV19 to TRBJ1-1; TRBD1 is a possible D gene (6 bases). The germline gives CDR1 LNHDA, CDR2 SQIVND (reference sequence). Trimming removed 3 bases from V and 4 bases from J, with 15 bases in between. This CDR3 region has 15 residues. CDR3 coding DNA: TGTGCCAGTAGTATTTTCTGGACAGACGCCACTGAAGCTTTCTTT. It translates to CASSIFWTDATEAFF. The whole variable domain, remainder taken from reference TRBV19 and TRBJ1-1, is DGGITQSPKYLFRKEGQNVTLSCEQNLNHDAMYWYRQDPGQGLRLIYYSQIVNDFQKGDIAEGYSVSREKKESFPLTVTSAQKNPTAFYLCASSIFWTDATEAFFGQGTRLTVV.

V gene TRBV4-3 combines with J gene TRBJ1-2; weak D call: TRBD1 (6 bases). Germline lookup yields CDR1 LGHNA and CDR2 YSLEER. V was cut by 0 bases and J by 8 bases, with 22 bases left in between. The CDR3 length is 17 residues. The CDR3 DNA sequence: TGCGCCAGCAGCCAAGATGTAGGGCTGGGCAGGGGAGGGGGCTACACCTTC. Its protein is CASSQDVGLGRGGGYTF.

The chain is built from TRBV20-1 and TRBJ1-2, with D unresolved. The CDR3 is 9 residues long. Germline loops: CDR1 DFQATT, CDR2 SNEGSKA (reference sequence). Deletions cut 5 bases from V and 7 bases from J, with 5 bases between. The CDR3 nucleotides are TGCAGTGCTCCCTTTGGCTACACCTTC. Encoded protein: CSAPFGYTF.

This clone showed up just a few times. This chain uses TRBV7-2 with TRBJ2-2; tentative D call: TRBD2 (6 bases). This CDR3 spans 15 amino acids. Between the trimmed V and J ends, which lost 5 bases and 4 bases, there was a span of 14 bases. Germline-derived CDR1 and CDR2 are SGHTA and FQGNSA. CDR3 protein: CASSVVGRGTGELFF. Written as DNA, the CDR3 is TGTGCCAGCAGCGTTGTCGGGAGAGGCACCGGGGAGCTGTTTTTT.

With regard to this clone: It is unclear where the CDR3 begins or ends on the DNA, so no DNA is shown, and the CDR3 is as TCRdb lists it. The rearrangement links TRBV27 to TRBJ2-1; TRBD1, the table's D call, lacks a check against the DNA. The CDR3 is 12 residues long, counting both termini. CDR1 is MNHEY and CDR2 is SMNVEV in the germline V gene (reference sequence). The CDR3 loop reads CASSWGTGAWFF.

The chain has TRBV7-9 and TRBJ2-2; D remains ambiguous. The CDR3 has 15 amino acids. The V and J ends lost 2 bases and 5 bases respectively, with 12 bases between them. In germline, CDR1 is SEHNR, CDR2 FQNEAQ (reference sequence). The CDR3 protein is CASSLRGSGTGELFF. The CDR3 coding sequence is TGTGCCAGCAGCTTAAGAGGCAGTGGAACCGGGGAGCTGTTTTTT.